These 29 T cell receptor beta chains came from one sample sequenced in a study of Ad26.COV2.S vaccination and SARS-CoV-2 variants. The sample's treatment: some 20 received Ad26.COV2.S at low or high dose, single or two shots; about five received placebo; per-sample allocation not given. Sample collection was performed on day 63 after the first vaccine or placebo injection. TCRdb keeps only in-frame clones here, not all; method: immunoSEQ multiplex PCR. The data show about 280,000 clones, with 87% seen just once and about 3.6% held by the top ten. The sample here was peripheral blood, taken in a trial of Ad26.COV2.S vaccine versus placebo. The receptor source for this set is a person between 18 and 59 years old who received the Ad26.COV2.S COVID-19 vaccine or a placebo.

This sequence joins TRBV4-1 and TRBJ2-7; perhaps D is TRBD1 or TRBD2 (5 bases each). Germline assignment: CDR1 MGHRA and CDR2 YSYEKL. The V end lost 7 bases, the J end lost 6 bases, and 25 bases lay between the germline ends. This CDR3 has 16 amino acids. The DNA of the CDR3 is TGCGCCAGCATGAAACCCGGCCGGGACCGGGCCTGCGAGCAGTACTTC. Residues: CASMKPGRDRACEQYF.

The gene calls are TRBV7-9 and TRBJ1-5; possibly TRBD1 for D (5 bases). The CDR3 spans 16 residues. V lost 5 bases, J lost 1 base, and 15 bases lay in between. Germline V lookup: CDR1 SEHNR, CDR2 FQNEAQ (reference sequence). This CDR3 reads CASSPGGSKSNQPQHF. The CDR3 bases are TGTGCCAGCAGCCCTGGGGGGTCGAAGAGCAATCAGCCCCAGCATTTT.

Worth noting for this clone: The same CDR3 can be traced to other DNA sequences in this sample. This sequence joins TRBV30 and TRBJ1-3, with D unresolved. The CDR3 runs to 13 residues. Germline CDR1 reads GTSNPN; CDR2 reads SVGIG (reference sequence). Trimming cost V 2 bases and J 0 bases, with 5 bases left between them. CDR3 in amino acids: CAWSSGSGNTIYF. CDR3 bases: TGTGCCTGGAGTTCGGGCTCTGGAAACACCATATATTTT.

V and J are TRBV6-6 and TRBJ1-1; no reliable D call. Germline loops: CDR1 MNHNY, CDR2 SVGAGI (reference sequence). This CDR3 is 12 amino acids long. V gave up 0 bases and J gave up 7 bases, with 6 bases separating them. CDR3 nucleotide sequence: TGTGCCAGCAGTTACTCGGACGGTGAAGCTTTCTTT. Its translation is CASSYSDGEAFF.

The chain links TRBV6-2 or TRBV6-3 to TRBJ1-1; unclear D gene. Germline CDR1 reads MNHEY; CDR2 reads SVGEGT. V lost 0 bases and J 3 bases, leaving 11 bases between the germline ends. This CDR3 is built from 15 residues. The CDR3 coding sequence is TGTGCCAGCAGTTACTCGACTCTGTGGGACACTGAAGCTTTCTTT. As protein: CASSYSTLWDTEAFF.

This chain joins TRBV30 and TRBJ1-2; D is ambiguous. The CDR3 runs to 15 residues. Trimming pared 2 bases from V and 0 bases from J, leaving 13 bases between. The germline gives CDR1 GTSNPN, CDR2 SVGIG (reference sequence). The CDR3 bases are TGTGCCTGGAGTACTTACCGGCGGACTAACTATGGCTACACCTTC. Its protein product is CAWSTYRRTNYGYTF.

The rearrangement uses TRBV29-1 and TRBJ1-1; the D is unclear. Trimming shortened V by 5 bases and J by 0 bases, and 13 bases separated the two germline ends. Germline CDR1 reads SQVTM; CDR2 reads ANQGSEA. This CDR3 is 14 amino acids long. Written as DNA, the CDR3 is TGCAGCGTTACTACCCGGGCCATGAACACTGAAGCTTTCTTT. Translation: CSVTTRAMNTEAFF.

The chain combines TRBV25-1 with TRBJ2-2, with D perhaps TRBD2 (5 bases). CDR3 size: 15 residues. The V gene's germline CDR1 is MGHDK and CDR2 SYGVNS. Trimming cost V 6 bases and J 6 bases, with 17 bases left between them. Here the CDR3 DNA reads TGTGCCAGCAGCGAAGAGGGTGTAGGTCCCGGGGAGCTGTTTTTT. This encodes CASSEEGVGPGELFF.

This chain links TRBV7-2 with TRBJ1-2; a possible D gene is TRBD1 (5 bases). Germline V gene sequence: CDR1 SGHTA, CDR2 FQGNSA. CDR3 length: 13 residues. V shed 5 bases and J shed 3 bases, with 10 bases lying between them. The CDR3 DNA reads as TGTGCCAGCAGCGCAGGGACCTACTATGGCTACACCTTC. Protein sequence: CASSAGTYYGYTF.

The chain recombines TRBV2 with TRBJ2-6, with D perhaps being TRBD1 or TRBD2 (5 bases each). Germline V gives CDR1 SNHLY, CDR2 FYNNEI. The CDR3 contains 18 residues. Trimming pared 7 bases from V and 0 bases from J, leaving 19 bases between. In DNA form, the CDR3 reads TGTGCCAGCACCCTCCCCGGGGCTCCCCTCTCTGGGGCCAACGTCCTGACTTTC. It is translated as CASTLPGAPLSGANVLTF.

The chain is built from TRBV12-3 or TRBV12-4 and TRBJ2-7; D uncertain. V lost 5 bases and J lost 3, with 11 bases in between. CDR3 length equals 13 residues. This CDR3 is CASSPRGFYEQYF. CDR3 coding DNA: TGTGCCAGCAGTCCACGTGGGTTCTACGAGCAGTACTTC.

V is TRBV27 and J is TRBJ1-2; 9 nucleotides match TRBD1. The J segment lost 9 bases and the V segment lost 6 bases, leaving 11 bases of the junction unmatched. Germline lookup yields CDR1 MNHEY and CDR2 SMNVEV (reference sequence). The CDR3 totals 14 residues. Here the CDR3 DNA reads TGTGCCAGCAGGCTTCAGACAGGGGGGGGTAGCTACACCTTC. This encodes CASRLQTGGGSYTF.

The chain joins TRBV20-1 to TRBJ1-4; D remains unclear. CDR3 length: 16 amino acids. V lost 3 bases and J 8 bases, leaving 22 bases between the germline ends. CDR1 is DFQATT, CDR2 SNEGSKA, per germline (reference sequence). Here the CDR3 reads CSASHPRGLVLEKLFF. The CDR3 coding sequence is TGCAGTGCTAGTCACCCCCGCGGACTGGTTTTGGAAAAACTGTTTTTT.

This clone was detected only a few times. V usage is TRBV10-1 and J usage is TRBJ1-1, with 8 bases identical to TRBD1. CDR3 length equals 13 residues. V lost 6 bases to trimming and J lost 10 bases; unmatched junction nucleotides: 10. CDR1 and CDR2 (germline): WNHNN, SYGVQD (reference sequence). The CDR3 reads CASSVDRGLRAFF. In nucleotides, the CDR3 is TGCGCCAGCAGCGTTGACAGGGGTCTTCGAGCTTTCTTT.

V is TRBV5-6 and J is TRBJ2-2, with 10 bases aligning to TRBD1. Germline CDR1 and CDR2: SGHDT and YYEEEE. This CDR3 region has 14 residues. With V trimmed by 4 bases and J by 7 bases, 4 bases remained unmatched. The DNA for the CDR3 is TGTGCCAGCAGCAAGGACAGGGGGTTCGGGGAGCTGTTTTTT. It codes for CASSKDRGFGELFF.

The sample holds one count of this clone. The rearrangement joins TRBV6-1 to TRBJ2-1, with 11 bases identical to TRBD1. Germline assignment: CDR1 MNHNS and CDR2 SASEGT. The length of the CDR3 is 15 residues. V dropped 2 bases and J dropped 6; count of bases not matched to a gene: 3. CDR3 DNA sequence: TGTGCCAGCAGTGAACAAGGGACAGGGGGCAATGAGCAGTTCTTC. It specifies CASSEQGTGGNEQFF.

CDR3 sequence (DNA): TGTGCCAGCAGACGACAGGCGACACAGTTCTTC. Translated: CASRRQATQFF. The chain links TRBV11-2 to TRBJ2-1; D perhaps matches TRBD1 (6 bases). The V and J ends lost 6 bases and 13 bases respectively, with 13 bases between them. The CDR3 has 11 residues. Germline CDR1 and CDR2: SGHAT and FQNNGV.

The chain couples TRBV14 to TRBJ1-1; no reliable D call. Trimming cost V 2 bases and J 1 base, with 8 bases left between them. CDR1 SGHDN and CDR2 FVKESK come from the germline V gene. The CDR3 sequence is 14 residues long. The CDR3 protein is CASSQFYGNTEAFF. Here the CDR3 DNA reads TGTGCCAGCAGCCAATTTTACGGGAACACTGAAGCTTTCTTT.

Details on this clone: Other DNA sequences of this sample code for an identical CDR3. This chain's CDR3 is CASSPGQGNQPQHF. CDR3 in DNA: TGTGCCAGCTCGCCGGGACAGGGAAATCAGCCCCAGCATTTT. This chain connects TRBV18 to TRBJ1-5; 9 nucleotides line up with TRBD1. Losses at the gene ends were 6 bases for V and 4 bases for J; bases not matched to a gene: 4. CDR1 and CDR2 from the germline V gene are KGHSH and LQKENI. The CDR3 is 14 residues long.

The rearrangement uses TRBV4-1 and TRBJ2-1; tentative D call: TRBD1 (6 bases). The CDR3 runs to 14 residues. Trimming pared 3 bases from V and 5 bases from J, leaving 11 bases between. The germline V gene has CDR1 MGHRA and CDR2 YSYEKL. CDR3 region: CASSQTQGNNEQFF. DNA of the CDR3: TGCGCCAGCAGCCAGACCCAGGGGAACAATGAGCAGTTCTTC.

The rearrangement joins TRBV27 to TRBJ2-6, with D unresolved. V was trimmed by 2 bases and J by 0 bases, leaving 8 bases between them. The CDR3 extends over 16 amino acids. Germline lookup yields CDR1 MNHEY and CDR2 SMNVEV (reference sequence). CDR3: CASSLGPRSGANVLTF. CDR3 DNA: TGTGCCAGCAGTTTAGGACCGCGCTCTGGGGCCAACGTCCTGACTTTC. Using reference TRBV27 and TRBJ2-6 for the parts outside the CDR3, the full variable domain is EAQVTQNPRYLITVTGKKLTVTCSQNMNHEYMSWYRQDPGLGLRQIYYSMNVEVTDKGDVPEGYKVSRKEKRNFPLILESPSPNQTSLYFCASSLGPRSGANVLTFGAGSRLTVL.

The CDR3 is CAISREGYEQYF. The CDR3, as DNA: TGTGCCATCAGTCGAGAGGGGTACGAGCAGTACTTC. The chain carries TRBV10-3 and TRBJ2-7; D tentatively reads TRBD1 or TRBD2 (5 bases each). The V gene lost 5 bases and the J gene lost 4 bases, with 9 bases spanning the gap. CDR3 length: 12 amino acids. Germline values: CDR1 ENHRY, CDR2 SYGVKD.

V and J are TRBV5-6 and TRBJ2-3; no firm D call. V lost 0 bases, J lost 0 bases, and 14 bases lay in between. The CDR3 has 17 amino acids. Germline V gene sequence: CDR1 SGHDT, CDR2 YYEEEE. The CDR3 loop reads CASSLGWQTRSTDTQYF. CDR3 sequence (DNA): TGTGCCAGCAGCTTGGGATGGCAGACACGTAGCACAGATACGCAGTATTTT.

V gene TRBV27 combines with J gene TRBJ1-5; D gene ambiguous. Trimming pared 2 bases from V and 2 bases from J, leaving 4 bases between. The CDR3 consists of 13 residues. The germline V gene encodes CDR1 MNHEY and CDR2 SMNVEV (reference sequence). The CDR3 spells CASSLHRNQPQHF. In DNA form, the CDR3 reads TGTGCCAGCAGTTTACACCGCAATCAGCCCCAGCATTTT.

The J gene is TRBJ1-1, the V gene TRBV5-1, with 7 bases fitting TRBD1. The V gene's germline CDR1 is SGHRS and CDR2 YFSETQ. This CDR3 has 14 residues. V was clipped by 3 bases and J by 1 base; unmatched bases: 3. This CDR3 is CASSSQGSNTEAFF. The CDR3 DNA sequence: TGCGCCAGCAGCTCACAGGGGTCGAACACTGAAGCTTTCTTT.

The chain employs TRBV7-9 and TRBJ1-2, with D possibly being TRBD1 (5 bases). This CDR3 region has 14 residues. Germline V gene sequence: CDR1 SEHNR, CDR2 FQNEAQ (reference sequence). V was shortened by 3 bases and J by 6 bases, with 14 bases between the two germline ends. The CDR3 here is CASSFGGNQNGYTF. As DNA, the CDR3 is TGTGCCAGCAGCTTCGGGGGGAACCAGAATGGCTACACCTTC.

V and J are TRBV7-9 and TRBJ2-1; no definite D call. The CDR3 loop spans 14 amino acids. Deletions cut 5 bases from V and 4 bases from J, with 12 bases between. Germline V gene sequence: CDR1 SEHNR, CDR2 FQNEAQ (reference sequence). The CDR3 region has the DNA TGTGCCAGCAGCACGGGCTTCGAATACAATGAGCAGTTCTTC. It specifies CASSTGFEYNEQFF.

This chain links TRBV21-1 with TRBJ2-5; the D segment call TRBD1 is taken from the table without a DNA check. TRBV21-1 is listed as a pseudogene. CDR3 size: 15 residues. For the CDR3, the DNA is TGTGCCAGCAGCCCTTTACAGGGGGCGCGGGAGACCCAGTACTTC. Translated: CASSPLQGARETQYF.

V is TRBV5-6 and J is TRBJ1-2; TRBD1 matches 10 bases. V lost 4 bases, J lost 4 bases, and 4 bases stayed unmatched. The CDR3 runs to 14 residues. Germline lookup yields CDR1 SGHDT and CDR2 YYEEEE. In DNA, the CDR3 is TGTGCCAGCAGCAAGACAGGGGGCTCCTATGGCTACACCTTC. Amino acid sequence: CASSKTGGSYGYTF. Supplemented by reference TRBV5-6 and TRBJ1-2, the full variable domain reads DAGVTQSPTHLIKTRGQQVTLRCSPKSGHDTVSWYQQALGQGPQFIFQYYEEEERQRGNFPDRFSGHQFPNYSSELNVNALLLGDSALYLCASSKTGGSYGYTFGSGTRLTVV.